These T cell receptor beta chains were read from a single sample in a study of blood T cell repertoires in COVID-19. The data were produced by immunoSEQ multiplex PCR, yet TCRdb's version contains in-frame clones alone and is incomplete. Among 130,000 or so clones listed, about four fifths were seen once. The sequenced sample was PBMCs or T cells enriched from blood (not recorded which). Receptor source: a woman aged 50 to 65 with acute COVID-19. Both conserved end residues are trimmed from each CDR3.

j_gene: TRBJ2-2; v_gene: TRBV6-5; CDR3aa: ASRDPSGGHGELF
j_gene: TRBJ1-1; v_gene: TRBV7-6; CDR3aa: ASSPGGFRRDTEAF
j_gene: TRBJ1-4; v_gene: TRBV19; CDR3aa: ASDRVGEKLF
j_gene: TRBJ2-7; v_gene: TRBV9; CDR3aa: ASSPSERAYEQY
j_gene: TRBJ2-1; v_gene: TRBV14; CDR3aa: ASSQLIRLEHYNEQF
j_gene: TRBJ1-1; v_gene: TRBV5-1; CDR3aa: ASSLSDRVNTEAF
j_gene: TRBJ1-1; v_gene: TRBV4-3; CDR3aa: ASSQDRGSGAF
j_gene: TRBJ1-1; v_gene: TRBV9; CDR3aa: ASSVRGTDTEAF
j_gene: TRBJ1-6; v_gene: TRBV6-5; CDR3aa: ASRLQQGSSPLH
j_gene: TRBJ2-5; v_gene: TRBV5-1; CDR3aa: ASSLAVGQGETQY
j_gene: TRBJ1-2; v_gene: TRBV2; CDR3aa: ASSEQGERYGYT
j_gene: TRBJ1-1; v_gene: TRBV6-5; CDR3aa: ASSTSQGMNTEAF
j_gene: TRBJ1-1; v_gene: TRBV6-1; CDR3aa: ASSEEQQIRAF
j_gene: TRBJ2-1; v_gene: TRBV5-1; CDR3aa: ASSLSGLYNEQF